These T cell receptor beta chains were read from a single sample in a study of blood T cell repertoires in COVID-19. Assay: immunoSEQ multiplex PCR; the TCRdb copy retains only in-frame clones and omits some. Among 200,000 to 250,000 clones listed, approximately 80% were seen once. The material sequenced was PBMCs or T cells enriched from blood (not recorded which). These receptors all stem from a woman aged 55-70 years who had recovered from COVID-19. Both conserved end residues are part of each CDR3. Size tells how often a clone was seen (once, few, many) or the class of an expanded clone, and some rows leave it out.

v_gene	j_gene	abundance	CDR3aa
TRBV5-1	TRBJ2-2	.	CASTGGQTGELFF
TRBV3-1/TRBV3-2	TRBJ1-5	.	CASSQRTGGGQPQHF
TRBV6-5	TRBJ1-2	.	CASSYNLYGYTF
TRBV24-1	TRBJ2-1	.	CATSESGGAYNEQFF
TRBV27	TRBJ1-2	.	CASSFRNPQGYRGYTF
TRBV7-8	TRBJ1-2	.	CASSLAGRAAGENYGYTF
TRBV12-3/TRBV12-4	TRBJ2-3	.	CASKGSGDTQYF
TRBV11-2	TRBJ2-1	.	CASSLDFGGNEQFF
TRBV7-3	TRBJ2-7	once	CASTGAGLQGREQYF
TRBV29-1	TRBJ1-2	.	CSVEGQTDRGWSRPF
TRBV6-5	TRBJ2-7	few	CASRALAGMTYEQYF
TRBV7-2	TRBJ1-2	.	CASSLGYGGNYGYTF
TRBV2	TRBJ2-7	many	CASSVTRVIVYEQYF
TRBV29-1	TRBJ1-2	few	CSVSQGQDHGYTF
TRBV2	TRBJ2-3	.	CASSLDRGQDTQYF
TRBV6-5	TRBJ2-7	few	CASRWRGHSYEQYF
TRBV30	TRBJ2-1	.	CAWSKLAVDEQFF
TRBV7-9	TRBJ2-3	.	CASSQGGAGRTDTQYF
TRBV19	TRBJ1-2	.	CAGRTEGPLGYTF
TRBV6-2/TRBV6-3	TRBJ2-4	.	CASSFRGLAKNIQYF
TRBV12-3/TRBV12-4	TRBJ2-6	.	CASSGWANVLTF
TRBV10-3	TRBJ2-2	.	CATATGGLSGGGELFF
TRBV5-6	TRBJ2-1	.	CASSLGLASSYNEQFF
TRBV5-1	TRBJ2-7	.	CASSPTSGHAYEQYF
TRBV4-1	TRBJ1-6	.	CASSQDSGVTRSSPLHF
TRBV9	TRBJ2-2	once	CASSIQTGYNTGELFF
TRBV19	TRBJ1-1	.	CASPSGTGLNTEAFF
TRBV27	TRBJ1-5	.	CASSLTGGGNQPQHF
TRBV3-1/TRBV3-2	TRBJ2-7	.	CASSQLSGTHGEQYF
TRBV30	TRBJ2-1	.	CAWSRRLGGVYNEQFF
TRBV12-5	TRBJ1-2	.	CASGFVQGSYGYTF
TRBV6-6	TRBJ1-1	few	CASSQTQGSLMNTEAFF
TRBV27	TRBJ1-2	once	CASSFRLVRSGSGYTF
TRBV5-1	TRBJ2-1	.	CASSANIGTSVRNEQFF
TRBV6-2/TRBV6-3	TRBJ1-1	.	CASSYPRGTRNTEAFF
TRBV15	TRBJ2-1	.	CATSRDRDRVAYNEQFF
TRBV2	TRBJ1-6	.	CASSKRDSSANNSPLHF
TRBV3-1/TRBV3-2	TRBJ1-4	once	CASSQDWTGEGTNEKLFF
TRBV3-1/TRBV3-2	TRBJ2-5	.	CASSHLAGGRETQYF
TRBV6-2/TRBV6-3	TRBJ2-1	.	CASSPRLSGGLGEQFF
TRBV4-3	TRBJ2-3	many	CASSLTSGGATDTQYF
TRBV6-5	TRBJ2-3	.	CASSYSPGDSTDTQYF
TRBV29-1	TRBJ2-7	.	CSPARLASSYEQYF
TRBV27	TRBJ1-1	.	CASSPIAPILGQGRTEAFF
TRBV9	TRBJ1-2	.	CASSVGALGSGYTF
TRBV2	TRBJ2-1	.	CASSGLRLSGTNEQFF
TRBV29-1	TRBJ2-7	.	CSVSGTSGSIYEQYF
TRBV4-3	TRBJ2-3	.	CASSQEASDTDTQYF
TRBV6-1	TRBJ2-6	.	CASSASPRVKSGANVLTF
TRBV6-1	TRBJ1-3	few	CASSAPTGVIGNTIYF
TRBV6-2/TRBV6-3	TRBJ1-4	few	CASSYSMGSKDEKLFF
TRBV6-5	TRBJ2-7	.	CASSYGTGKRDEQYF
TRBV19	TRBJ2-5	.	CASSRSQQETQYF
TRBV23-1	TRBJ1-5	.	CYRDQPQHF
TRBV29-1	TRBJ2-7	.	CILRGKAYEQYF
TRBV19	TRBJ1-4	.	CASSLVGRDEKLFF
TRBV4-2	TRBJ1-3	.	CASSQSQGIGNTIYF
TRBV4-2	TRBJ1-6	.	CASSQARNSPLHF
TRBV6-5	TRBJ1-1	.	CASKDRVNTEAFF
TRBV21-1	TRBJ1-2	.	CASSKGEREANYGYTF